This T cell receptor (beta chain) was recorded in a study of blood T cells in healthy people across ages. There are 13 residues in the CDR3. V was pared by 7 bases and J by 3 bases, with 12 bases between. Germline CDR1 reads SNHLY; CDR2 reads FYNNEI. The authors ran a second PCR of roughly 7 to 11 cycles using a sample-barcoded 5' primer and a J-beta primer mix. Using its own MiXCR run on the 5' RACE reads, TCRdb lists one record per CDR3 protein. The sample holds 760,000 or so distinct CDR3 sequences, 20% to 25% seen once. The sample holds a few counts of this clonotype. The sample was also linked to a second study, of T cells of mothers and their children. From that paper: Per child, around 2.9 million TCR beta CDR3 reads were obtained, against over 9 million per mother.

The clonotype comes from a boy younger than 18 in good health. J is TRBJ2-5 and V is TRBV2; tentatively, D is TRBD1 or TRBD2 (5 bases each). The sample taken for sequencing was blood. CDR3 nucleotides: TGTGCCAGCACGAGAGGGGCAAAAGAGACCCAGTACTTC. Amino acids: CASTRGAKETQYF.